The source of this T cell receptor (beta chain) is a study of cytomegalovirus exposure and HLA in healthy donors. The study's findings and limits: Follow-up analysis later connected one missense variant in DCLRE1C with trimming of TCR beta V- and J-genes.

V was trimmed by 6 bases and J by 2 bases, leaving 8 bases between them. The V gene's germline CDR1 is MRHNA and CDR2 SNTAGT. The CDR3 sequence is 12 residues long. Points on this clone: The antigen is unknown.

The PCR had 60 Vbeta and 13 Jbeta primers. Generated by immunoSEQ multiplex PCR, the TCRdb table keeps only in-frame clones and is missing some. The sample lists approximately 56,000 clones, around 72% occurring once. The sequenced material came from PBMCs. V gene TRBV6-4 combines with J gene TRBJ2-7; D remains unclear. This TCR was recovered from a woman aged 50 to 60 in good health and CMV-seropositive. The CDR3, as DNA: TGTGCCAGCAGCACAGTGACCTACGAGCAGTACTTC. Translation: CASSTVTYEQYF.